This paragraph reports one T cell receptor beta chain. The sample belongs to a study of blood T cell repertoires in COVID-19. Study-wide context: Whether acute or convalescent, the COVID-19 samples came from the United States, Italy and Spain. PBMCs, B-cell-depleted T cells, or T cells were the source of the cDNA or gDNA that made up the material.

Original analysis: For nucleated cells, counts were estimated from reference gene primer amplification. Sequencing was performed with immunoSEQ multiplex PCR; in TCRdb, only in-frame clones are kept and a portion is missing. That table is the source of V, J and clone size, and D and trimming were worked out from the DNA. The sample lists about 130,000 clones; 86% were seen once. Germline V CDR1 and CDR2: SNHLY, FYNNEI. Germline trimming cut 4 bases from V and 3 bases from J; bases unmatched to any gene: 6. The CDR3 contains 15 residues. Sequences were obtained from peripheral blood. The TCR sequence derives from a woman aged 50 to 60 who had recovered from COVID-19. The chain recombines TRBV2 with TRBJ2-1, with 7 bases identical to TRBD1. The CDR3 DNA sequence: TGTGCCAGCAGTGCGTTATCAGGGGGCTACAATGAGCAGTTCTTC. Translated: CASSALSGGYNEQFF.